This is a list of T cell receptor beta chains from one sample in a study of shared clonotypes between healthy human individuals. TCRdb's table, derived via immunoSEQ multiplex PCR, lists solely in-frame clones and lacks some. The sample contains 2 million to 2.5 million clones, approximately 94% of which appear only once. Sequenced input: naive CD8+ T cells sorted from blood. These receptors were taken from a man aged 18 to 29 in good health. CDR3s include the opening cysteine and the closing phenylalanine or tryptophan. The order of the fields is clone size, D gene, V gene, J gene, CDR3 DNA, CDR3 protein. The D gene is left open where the match is weak. Clone size is given for some rows only: seen once, a few or many times, or a class if the clone is expanded.

abundance: -; d_gene: -; v_gene: TRBV4-1; j_gene: TRBJ1-1; CDR3nt: TGCGCCAGCAGCCAAGCGCGGGGGGGCACTGAAGCTTTCTTT; CDR3aa: CASSQARGGTEAFF
abundance: -; d_gene: -; v_gene: TRBV4-1; j_gene: TRBJ2-7; CDR3nt: TGCGCCAGCAGCCTAGCCCGGGACGTAGCCTACGAGCAGTACTTC; CDR3aa: CASSLARDVAYEQYF
abundance: -; d_gene: -; v_gene: TRBV9; j_gene: TRBJ2-3; CDR3nt: TGTGCCAGCAGCGTAGGAGGAATCACAGATACGCAGTATTTT; CDR3aa: CASSVGGITDTQYF
abundance: -; d_gene: TRBD1; v_gene: TRBV5-3; j_gene: TRBJ1-2; CDR3nt: TGTGCCACCAAGGACAGGGAAGGACGAAAGGTCTATGGCTACACCTTC; CDR3aa: CATKDREGRKVYGYTF
abundance: -; d_gene: TRBD2; v_gene: TRBV11-2; j_gene: TRBJ2-7; CDR3nt: TGTGCCAGCAGCTTATCAGCGGGGGGGCCGTTCCACGAGCAGTACTTC; CDR3aa: CASSLSAGGPFHEQYF
abundance: -; d_gene: TRBD1; v_gene: TRBV27; j_gene: TRBJ1-5; CDR3nt: TGTGCCAGCAGTCCGGGACAGGGTAGTCAGCCCCAGCATTTT; CDR3aa: CASSPGQGSQPQHF
abundance: -; d_gene: -; v_gene: TRBV6-5; j_gene: TRBJ2-1; CDR3nt: TGTGCCAGCAGTTACGTGTCGCCGAGCTCCTACAATGAGCAGTTCTTC; CDR3aa: CASSYVSPSSYNEQFF
abundance: -; d_gene: TRBD1; v_gene: TRBV4-3; j_gene: TRBJ2-1; CDR3nt: TGCGCCAGCAGCCAAGGGACAGGGCGTTACAATGAGCAGTTCTTC; CDR3aa: CASSQGTGRYNEQFF
abundance: -; d_gene: -; v_gene: TRBV19; j_gene: TRBJ2-7; CDR3nt: TGTGCCAGTAGTATCACAGCCGTCGCCTACGAGCAGTACTTC; CDR3aa: CASSITAVAYEQYF
abundance: -; d_gene: TRBD2; v_gene: TRBV13; j_gene: TRBJ2-7; CDR3nt: TGTGCCAGCAGCTTAGCGCGGGGGGCCGGCGAGCAGTACTTC; CDR3aa: CASSLARGAGEQYF
abundance: -; d_gene: -; v_gene: TRBV21-1; j_gene: TRBJ2-5; CDR3nt: TGTGCCAGCCAGAGGGGGTTCCAAGAGACCCAGTACTTC; CDR3aa: CASQRGFQETQYF
abundance: -; d_gene: -; v_gene: TRBV7-2; j_gene: TRBJ1-5; CDR3nt: TGTGCCAGCAGCCCAACGGGACACAATCAGCCCCAGCATTTT; CDR3aa: CASSPTGHNQPQHF
abundance: -; d_gene: -; v_gene: TRBV11-2; j_gene: TRBJ2-1; CDR3nt: TGTGCCAGCAGCTCCGCGGCAGCAAGATACAATGAGCAGTTCTTC; CDR3aa: CASSSAAARYNEQFF
abundance: once; d_gene: TRBD1; v_gene: TRBV29-1; j_gene: TRBJ2-2; CDR3nt: TGCAGCGTTGAAAGCGTGGGGACAGGGGGTACCGGGGAGCTGTTTTTT; CDR3aa: CSVESVGTGGTGELFF
abundance: -; d_gene: TRBD1; v_gene: TRBV6-5; j_gene: TRBJ2-3; CDR3nt: TGTGCCATCAGACCAGGGACAGGAGGCACAGATACGCAGTATTTT; CDR3aa: CAIRPGTGGTDTQYF
abundance: -; d_gene: -; v_gene: TRBV6-5; j_gene: TRBJ2-7; CDR3nt: TGTGCCAGCAGCGCGGGGCTCTACGAGCAGTACTTC; CDR3aa: CASSAGLYEQYF
abundance: -; d_gene: -; v_gene: TRBV5-1; j_gene: TRBJ2-7; CDR3nt: TGCGCCAGCAGTCAGGGATTATCCTACGAGCAGTACTTC; CDR3aa: CASSQGLSYEQYF
abundance: -; d_gene: -; v_gene: TRBV5-6; j_gene: TRBJ2-5; CDR3nt: TGTGCCAGCAGCTTGGACGTCCATTGGGTGGAGACCCAGTACTTC; CDR3aa: CASSLDVHWVETQYF
abundance: -; d_gene: -; v_gene: TRBV29-1; j_gene: TRBJ1-2; CDR3nt: TGCAGCGTAGGCAGTAACTATGGCTACACCTTC; CDR3aa: CSVGSNYGYTF
abundance: -; d_gene: -; v_gene: TRBV7-6; j_gene: TRBJ2-7; CDR3nt: TGTGCCAGCAGCCCCTCCCCGGGACTGCCTTCCTACGAGCAGTACTTC; CDR3aa: CASSPSPGLPSYEQYF